The 27 T cell receptor beta chains below were found in one sample sequenced in a study of T cell responses to AZD1222 COVID-19 vaccine. TCRdb's copy holds only in-frame clones and misses some; the assay was immunoSEQ multiplex PCR. Here the sample spans about 100,000 clones, around 91% being singletons. The material sequenced was peripheral blood, taken on day 0 of AZD1222 vaccination. The receptor set was obtained from an adult in good health.

V usage is TRBV14 and J usage is TRBJ2-1; unclear D gene. V lost 4 bases to trimming and J lost 9 bases, with 10 bases between them. Germline CDR1 SGHDN, CDR2 FVKESK. The CDR3 loop spans 12 amino acids. Here the CDR3 DNA reads TGTGCCAGCAGCCCCCTCCTAAGTGAGCAGTTCTTC. This encodes CASSPLLSEQFF.

The V call is TRBV5-1, the J call TRBJ1-3, with a possible D match to TRBD1 (6 bases). Germline V CDR1 and CDR2: SGHRS, YFSETQ. The V and J ends lost 3 bases and 9 bases respectively, with 13 bases between them. The CDR3 has 13 residues. The CDR3 is CASSWDEGGTIYF. The DNA for the CDR3 is TGCGCCAGCAGCTGGGACGAGGGGGGCACCATATATTTT.

The chain joins TRBV6-2 or TRBV6-3 to TRBJ2-5; TRBD1 matches 8 bases. Germline CDR1 MNHEY, CDR2 SVGEGT. With V trimmed by 4 bases and J by 4 bases, 8 bases remained unmatched. This CDR3 region has 15 residues. CDR3 region: CASSLDRVKGETQYF. For the CDR3, the DNA is TGTGCCAGCAGTTTGGACAGGGTGAAGGGAGAGACCCAGTACTTC.

The chain combines TRBV19 with TRBJ2-1; a possible D gene is TRBD2 (5 bases). Trimming shortened V by 11 bases and J by 5 bases, and 13 bases separated the two germline ends. Germline values: CDR1 LNHDA, CDR2 SQIVND (reference sequence). The CDR3 loop spans 12 amino acids. CDR3 amino acids: CASTPGNNEQFF. CDR3 nucleotides: TGTGCCTCCACGCCGGGAAACAATGAGCAGTTCTTC.

The rearrangement joins TRBV10-3 to TRBJ2-2, with D tentatively TRBD1 or TRBD2 (5 bases each). Germline V gene lookup returns CDR1 ENHRY and CDR2 SYGVKD. The V and J ends lost 5 bases and 3 bases respectively, with 10 bases between them. The CDR3 contains 14 residues. CDR3 nucleotides: TGTGCCATCAGTCCCGGGACGTACACCGGGGAGCTGTTTTTT. Its protein is CAISPGTYTGELFF.

This clone was observed a few times. The CDR3 bases are TGTGCCATCAGTGCGGGACAGGGGGCTGAAGCTTTCTTT. The encoded protein is CAISAGQGAEAFF. The chain couples TRBV10-3 to TRBJ1-1; 11 positions agree with TRBD1. The CDR3 length is 13 residues. J was trimmed by 6 bases and V by 4 bases; bases with no gene match: 1. Looked up from germline, CDR1 is ENHRY and CDR2 is SYGVKD.

The rearrangement uses TRBV7-9 and TRBJ1-1; D gene ambiguous. CDR1 is SEHNR and CDR2 is FQNEAQ in the germline V gene (reference sequence). The V and J ends lost 5 bases and 0 bases respectively, with 10 bases between them. The CDR3 is 14 amino acids. The CDR3 loop reads CASSGGDVNTEAFF. The CDR3 nucleotides are TGTGCCAGCAGCGGCGGGGATGTGAACACTGAAGCTTTCTTT.

CDR3: CSASKGLAGGQDEQFF. In DNA, the CDR3 is TGCAGTGCTAGTAAAGGGCTAGCGGGGGGGCAAGATGAGCAGTTCTTC. The V gene is TRBV20-1, the J gene TRBJ2-1, with 12 bases lining up with TRBD2. The germline CDR1 and CDR2 sequences are DFQATT and SNEGSKA (reference sequence). V gave up 3 bases and J gave up 8 bases; unmatched junction bases: 11. CDR3 size: 16 residues.

This sequence joins TRBV12-5 and TRBJ2-3; 9 bases align to TRBD1. The V segment lost 0 bases and the J segment 7 bases; nucleotides outside the gene matches: 14. Looked up from germline, CDR1 is LGHNT and CDR2 is FRNRAP. This CDR3 spans 18 amino acids. The CDR3 region is CASGLVQGGQGYTHTQYF. The CDR3 DNA reads TGTGCTAGTGGTTTGGTACAAGGCGGACAGGGGTATACACATACGCAGTATTTT.

This clone was seen just once. The J gene is TRBJ1-3, the V gene TRBV9; D not certain. CDR3 length: 13 amino acids. Trimming left V 5 bases short and J 2 bases short, with 8 bases between. In germline, CDR1 is SGDLS, CDR2 YYNGEE. The CDR3 spells CASSGSPGNTIYF. CDR3 bases: TGTGCCAGCAGTGGGTCTCCTGGAAACACCATATATTTT.

This sequence joins TRBV5-6 and TRBJ1-2, with D possibly TRBD1 on 6 matching bases. CDR1 and CDR2 (germline): SGHDT, YYEEEE. The CDR3 consists of 13 residues. V was cut by 2 bases and J by 5 bases, with 10 bases left in between. CDR3 sequence (DNA): TGTGCCAGCAGCTTTGGCAGGGGTTATGGCTACACCTTC. It is translated as CASSFGRGYGYTF.

The CDR3 DNA sequence: TGCGCCAGCAGCTTGAGTGCGGGGAGCAACTATGGCTACACCTTC. It codes for CASSLSAGSNYGYTF. V is TRBV5-1 and J is TRBJ1-2; no clear D. Deletions cut 1 base from V and 2 bases from J, with 12 bases between. CDR1 is SGHRS, CDR2 YFSETQ, per germline. This CDR3 is 15 amino acids long.

The chain recombines TRBV4-3 with TRBJ1-1; the D gene is possibly TRBD1 (5 bases). V gave up 0 bases and J gave up 4 bases, with 12 bases separating them. Germline V gives CDR1 LGHNA, CDR2 YSLEER. This CDR3 has 15 amino acids. CDR3 loop: CASSQDGGGTTEAFF. The DNA for the CDR3 is TGCGCCAGCAGCCAAGATGGCGGGGGGACCACTGAAGCTTTCTTT.

The CDR3 sequence is CASSETSGGAESQYF. Here the CDR3 DNA reads TGTGCCAGCAGCGAGACTAGCGGGGGGGCCGAGTCCCAGTACTTC. The chain links TRBV5-4 to TRBJ2-5; TRBD2 matches at 14 bases. The CDR3 extends over 15 amino acids. Germline V lookup: CDR1 SGHNT, CDR2 YYREEE (reference sequence). V gave up 4 bases and J gave up 9 bases; unmatched junction bases: 8.

The rearrangement links TRBV12-5 to TRBJ2-5; D is ambiguous. CDR1 and CDR2 (germline): LGHNT, FRNRAP. The CDR3 extends over 14 amino acids. V was clipped by 1 base and J by 1 base, with 7 bases between them. The CDR3, as DNA: TGTGCTAGTGGTTTGGGGACGGTCCAAGAGACCCAGTACTTC. Translated, it gives CASGLGTVQETQYF.

J is TRBJ1-2 and V is TRBV3-1 (or the pseudogene TRBV3-2), with D possibly TRBD1 on 5 matching bases. V was trimmed by 0 bases and J by 5 bases, leaving 10 bases between them. The CDR3 runs 14 residues. In germline, CDR1 is LGHDT, CDR2 YNNKEL (reference sequence). The CDR3 is CASSQEVRGYGYTF. CDR3 bases: TGTGCCAGCAGCCAAGAGGTGAGGGGTTATGGCTACACCTTC.

The rearrangement links TRBV4-1 to TRBJ1-1, with D perhaps matching TRBD1 (5 bases). V was trimmed by 5 bases and J by 1 base, leaving 11 bases between them. The CDR3 spans 14 residues. Germline values: CDR1 MGHRA, CDR2 YSYEKL. The CDR3 DNA is TGCGCCAGCAGCACACAGGTTTGGAACACTGAAGCTTTCTTT. It encodes CASSTQVWNTEAFF.

CDR3 sequence: CASSPGKLGWPQYF. The CDR3 DNA reads TGCGCCAGCAGCCCGGGAAAGCTTGGGTGGCCCCAGTACTTC. This chain uses TRBV4-3 with TRBJ2-5; a weak D match, TRBD2 (5 bases). V shed 4 bases and J shed 9 bases, with 18 bases lying between them. This CDR3 contains 14 residues. Germline values: CDR1 LGHNA, CDR2 YSLEER.

This chain uses TRBV4-3 with TRBJ2-3; 9 positions agree with TRBD1. Germline lookup yields CDR1 LGHNA and CDR2 YSLEER. The CDR3 extends over 16 amino acids. The ends lost 1 base at V and 4 bases at J; junction bases unmatched: 6. As DNA, the CDR3 is TGCGCCAGCAGCCAAGTTCAGACAGGGGGGGCAGATACGCAGTATTTT. Translation gives CASSQVQTGGADTQYF.

The chain employs TRBV30 and TRBJ1-1; TRBD1 is a possible D gene (5 bases). The CDR3 sequence is 12 residues long. Germline V gene data show CDR1 as GTSNPN and CDR2 as SVGIG (reference sequence). Trimming took 6 bases from V and 0 from J, leaving 8 bases between them. CDR3 sequence: CACRVMNTEAFF. CDR3 bases: TGTGCCTGCAGGGTAATGAACACTGAAGCTTTCTTT.

The chain uses TRBV11-2 and TRBJ2-3; D ambiguous. In germline, CDR1 is SGHAT, CDR2 FQNNGV. V was shortened by 3 bases and J by 1 base, with 5 bases between the two germline ends. The CDR3 totals 13 residues. The chain's CDR3 is CASSLGRTDTQYF. CDR3 in DNA: TGTGCCAGCAGCTTGGGTCGCACAGATACGCAGTATTTT. Variable domain in full (rest from reference TRBV11-2 and TRBJ2-3): EAGVAQSPRYKIIEKRQSVAFWCNPISGHATLYWYQQILGQGPKLLIQFQNNGVVDDSQLPKDRFSAERLKGVDSTLKIQPAKLEDSAVYLCASSLGRTDTQYFGPGTRLTVL.

CDR3 residues: CASSDGRFNQPQHF. The CDR3 DNA reads TGTGCCAGCAGTGATGGCAGATTCAATCAGCCCCAGCATTTT. V is TRBV6-1 and J is TRBJ1-5; D remains ambiguous. With 3 bases removed from V and 3 bases from J, the gap between germline ends came to 9 bases. The CDR3 runs to 14 residues. CDR1 MNHNS and CDR2 SASEGT come from the germline V gene.

The chain joins TRBV5-4 to TRBJ1-1; tentative D call: TRBD1 (5 bases). CDR3 size: 14 residues. Deletions cut 3 bases from V and 0 bases from J, with 9 bases between. The germline CDR1 and CDR2 sequences are SGHNT and YYREEE (reference sequence). The CDR3 spells CASSWGRMNTEAFF. Here the CDR3 DNA reads TGTGCCAGCAGCTGGGGCCGGATGAACACTGAAGCTTTCTTT.

The rearrangement uses TRBV6-5 and TRBJ1-1; D ambiguous. The V end was cut by 8 bases, the J end by 3 bases, with 7 bases between. This CDR3 has 11 amino acids. The germline CDR1 and CDR2 sequences are MNHEY and SVGAGI. In nucleotides, the CDR3 is TGTGCCAGCTTAAGGGACACTGAAGCTTTCTTT. Its protein product is CASLRDTEAFF.

This chain links TRBV30 with TRBJ2-7, with 10 bases identical to TRBD2. CDR3 length: 16 residues. With V trimmed by 1 base and J by 0 bases, 6 bases remained unmatched. Germline CDR1 reads GTSNPN; CDR2 reads SVGIG (reference sequence). The CDR3 coding sequence is TGTGCCTGGAGTGACCTTAGCGGGGGGTTCTCCTACGAGCAGTACTTC. This gives the protein CAWSDLSGGFSYEQYF.

J is TRBJ2-7 and V is TRBV10-2; TRBD1 is a possible D gene (6 bases). Between the trimmed V and J ends, which lost 6 bases and 2 bases, there was a span of 20 bases. Per the germline V gene, CDR1 is WSHSY and CDR2 is SAAADI. This CDR3 is 16 amino acids long. CDR3 in amino acids: CASSPVLGTTTYEQYF. CDR3 DNA: TGCGCCAGCAGCCCGGTTCTGGGGACAACAACCTACGAGCAGTACTTC.

This clone has just one count. The chain couples TRBV12-5 to TRBJ2-1, with 8 bases lining up with TRBD1. The CDR3 sequence is 15 residues long. The trim removed 1 base at V and 6 bases at J, leaving 5 bases unmatched. From germline, CDR1 is LGHNT and CDR2 FRNRAP. The CDR3 bases are TGTGCTAGTGGTTTGGCCTTCCAGGGGGCCAATGAGCAGTTCTTC. Amino acids: CASGLAFQGANEQFF.